These 16 T cell receptor beta chains came from one sample sequenced in a study of blood T cell repertoires in COVID-19. Repertoires were generated with immunoSEQ multiplex PCR, while TCRdb's copy carries only in-frame clones and drops some. Among roughly 120,000 clones listed, approximately 71% were seen once. Sequencing used peripheral blood. Source of these receptors: a human donor in a cohort sampled during active COVID-19.

The CDR3 nucleotides read TGTGCCAGCCTATTGAACCGGGAGGCAGGGCAGTACTTC. This sequence encodes CASLLNREAGQYF. The rearrangement uses TRBV6-5 and TRBJ2-7; 7 bases are shared with TRBD2. Unmatched junction bases numbered 13, after V lost 8 bases and J lost 9 bases. The CDR3 runs to 13 residues. Germline CDR1 MNHEY, CDR2 SVGAGI.

The rearrangement joins TRBV7-2 to TRBJ2-7, with 8 nucleotides matching TRBD1. V dropped 3 bases and J dropped 2; count of bases not matched to a gene: 18. There are 19 residues in the CDR3. Germline V CDR1 and CDR2: SGHTA, FQGNSA. CDR3 loop: CASSLAFIETGEGTYEQYF. DNA for the CDR3: TGTGCCAGCAGCTTGGCCTTTATAGAGACAGGGGAAGGGACCTACGAGCAGTACTTC.

V usage is TRBV4-1 and J usage is TRBJ2-3, with 7 positions matching TRBD2. V lost 3 bases and J lost 1; bases outside the gene matches: 10. The CDR3 contains 17 residues. Germline V CDR1 and CDR2: MGHRA, YSYEKL. CDR3 amino acids: CASSQLGGGGGTDTQYF. The CDR3 DNA is TGCGCCAGCAGCCAGTTGGGCGGGGGAGGAGGCACAGATACGCAGTATTTT.

Points on this clone: One end of the junction varies from germline; a read error may be responsible. The chain joins TRBV7-9 to TRBJ2-2; 10 nucleotides line up with TRBD1. The CDR3 covers 16 residues. Germline loops: CDR1 SEHNR, CDR2 FQNEAQ (reference sequence). The CDR3 loop is CASSLAGTGDTGELFF. CDR3 DNA: TGTGCCAGCAGTTTAGCGGGGACAGGGGACACCGGGGAGCTGTTTTTT.

This clone has a single count. The chain recombines TRBV25-1 with TRBJ2-7, with TRBD2 matching over 11 bases. The CDR3 consists of 16 residues. Germline V gives CDR1 MGHDK, CDR2 SYGVNS. V was clipped by 4 bases and J by 0 bases; unmatched bases: 5. In DNA form, the CDR3 reads TGTGCCAGCAGTGTCACTAGCGGGGGCTTCTCCTACGAGCAGTACTTC. Translation: CASSVTSGGFSYEQYF.

V is TRBV4-1 and J is TRBJ2-7, with 13 positions matching TRBD2. The CDR3 extends over 15 amino acids. The germline V gene has CDR1 MGHRA and CDR2 YSYEKL. J gave up 3 bases and V 4 bases, and 3 bases lay outside the gene matches. CDR3 bases: TGCGCCAGCAGCCGAGGACTAGCGGGAGACTACGAGCAGTACTTC. Its protein is CASSRGLAGDYEQYF.

The chain uses TRBV28 and TRBJ2-4; perhaps TRBD1 as D (6 bases). V was pared by 3 bases and J by 0 bases, with 12 bases between. CDR1 is MDHEN, CDR2 SYDVKM, per germline. The CDR3 extends over 16 amino acids. The CDR3, as DNA: TGTGCCAGCAGTTTGGGGGACACCCTAGCCAAAAACATTCAGTACTTC. Translation gives CASSLGDTLAKNIQYF.

This clone was seen just once. This chain connects TRBV6-5 to TRBJ1-6; D gene uncertain. The CDR3 runs to 11 residues. Per the germline V gene, CDR1 is MNHEY and CDR2 is SVGAGI. The ends were cut back, 2 bases at V and 17 bases at J, with 10 bases in the middle. The CDR3 spells CASSYAGTIHF. The CDR3 region has the DNA TGTGCCAGCAGTTACGCGGGTACAATCCACTTT.

J is TRBJ2-7 and V is TRBV19; no firm D call. V shed 3 bases and J shed 3 bases, with 15 bases lying between them. CDR1 is LNHDA, CDR2 SQIVND, per germline (reference sequence). CDR3 size: 15 residues. CDR3 loop: CASSIRGLLDYEQYF. CDR3 DNA: TGTGCCAGTAGTATCAGAGGCCTATTAGACTACGAGCAGTACTTC.

The J gene is TRBJ2-7, the V gene TRBV6-5, with TRBD2 matching 8 bases. This CDR3 has 15 residues. CDR1 is MNHEY, CDR2 SVGAGI, per germline. Trimming cost V 0 bases and J 2 bases; bases outside gene matches: 3. The chain's CDR3 is CASSYSAGGPYEQYF. The CDR3, as DNA: TGTGCCAGCAGTTACTCGGCGGGGGGACCCTACGAGCAGTACTTC.

V usage is TRBV5-6 and J usage is TRBJ2-7; 13 nucleotides line up with TRBD2. J gave up 6 bases and V 3 bases, and 9 bases lay outside the gene matches. This CDR3 spans 16 amino acids. Germline V gives CDR1 SGHDT, CDR2 YYEEEE. The CDR3 loop is CASSSSGLAGAGEQYF. The CDR3 DNA reads as TGTGCCAGCAGCTCCTCTGGACTAGCGGGGGCTGGCGAGCAGTACTTC.

DNA for the CDR3: TGTGCTAGTGGTTTGAGGGGAGAAAAACTGTTTTTT. Translation: CASGLRGEKLFF. This chain links TRBV12-5 with TRBJ1-4; maybe TRBD1 (5 bases). CDR3 length: 12 amino acids. The germline V gene has CDR1 LGHNT and CDR2 FRNRAP. V lost 2 bases and J lost 8, with 6 bases in between.

This clone was found once. The genes are TRBV10-3 and TRBJ1-2; 9 bases match TRBD1. The CDR3 length is 14 residues. In germline, CDR1 is ENHRY, CDR2 SYGVKD. This chain's CDR3 is CATRPGQGAYGYTF. The CDR3 nucleotides are TGTGCGACCCGGCCGGGACAGGGAGCCTATGGCTACACCTTC.

The J gene is TRBJ1-2, the V gene TRBV5-6, with TRBD1 identical over 11 bases. From germline, CDR1 is SGHDT and CDR2 YYEEEE. Unmatched junction bases numbered 2, after V lost 3 bases and J lost 4 bases. The CDR3 is made up of 14 amino acids. The CDR3 sequence: CASSWTGGTYGYTF. The CDR3 nucleotides are TGTGCCAGCAGCTGGACAGGGGGCACCTATGGCTACACCTTC.

The chain carries TRBV5-1 and TRBJ1-1; tentatively, D is TRBD1 (5 bases). V lost 0 bases to trimming and J lost 0 bases, with 9 bases between them. Germline lookup yields CDR1 SGHRS and CDR2 YFSETQ. The CDR3 has 15 amino acids. The CDR3 DNA follows: TGCGCCAGCAGCTTGGCCGGGGGGTTGAACACTGAAGCTTTCTTT. Translating gives CASSLAGGLNTEAFF.

The rearrangement joins TRBV7-9 to TRBJ1-3; D possibly corresponds to TRBD1 (5 bases). The V end lost 6 bases, the J end lost 1 base, and 7 bases lay between the germline ends. The germline V gene has CDR1 SEHNR and CDR2 FQNEAQ (reference sequence). CDR3 length: 13 amino acids. In DNA, the CDR3 is TGTGCCAGCAGGCAGGGTTCTGGAAACACCATATATTTT. Protein: CASRQGSGNTIYF. Using reference TRBV7-9 and TRBJ1-3 for the parts outside the CDR3, the full variable domain is DTGVSQNPRHKITKRGQNVTFRCDPISEHNRLYWYRQTLGQGPEFLTYFQNEAQLEKSRLLSDRFSAERPKGSFSTLEIQRTEQGDSAMYLCASRQGSGNTIYFGEGSWLTVV.